Listed below are T cell receptor beta chains from one sample, sequenced in a study of patients and donors after allogeneic stem cell transplantation. TCRdb used MiXCR to reprocess the RT-PCR reads, holding one entry per CDR3 protein. The table records 390,000 or so distinct CDR3 sequences, 16% of them present only once. Sequenced sample: blood, either unsorted or a sorted T cell fraction (not recorded which). These receptor sequences come from a human donor who was either an allogeneic HSCT recipient or a stem cell or donor lymphocyte infusion donor (not recorded which). It is not recorded whose cells these are; they may come from a transplant donor. Each CDR3 is given with its conserved first and last residue. A D gene is named only where the DNA matches it firmly. The listing skips clone size in some rows; elsewhere it reads once, few, many or a size class.

CDR3 protein,CDR3 DNA,clone size,V gene,D gene,J gene
CASSRTEKLTGELFF,TGTGCCAGCAGCAGGACAGAAAAGCTCACCGGGGAGCTGTTTTTT,-,TRBV5-6,-,TRBJ2-2
CASSQQDSFIQYF,TGTGCCAGCAGCCAACAGGACAGTTTTATTCAGTACTTC,-,TRBV28,-,TRBJ2-4
CASSQAPSSSGLYYEQYF,TGTGCCAGCAGCCAAGCCCCCTCGTCTAGCGGGCTTTATTACGAGCAGTACTTC,few,TRBV3-1,TRBD2,TRBJ2-7
CSGTGGSGETQYF,TGCAGCGGGACAGGGGGCTCGGGAGAGACCCAGTACTTC,many,TRBV29-1,TRBD1,TRBJ2-5
CASSSAPGWGNTIYF,TGTGCCAGCAGCTCAGCCCCGGGGTGGGGAAACACCATATATTTT,-,TRBV7-3,-,TRBJ1-3
CASSTQGAQETQYF,TGTGCCAGCAGTACACAGGGGGCTCAAGAGACCCAGTACTTC,-,TRBV6-1,TRBD1,TRBJ2-5
CASSMAGASEETQYF,TGTGCCAGTAGTATGGCCGGGGCCTCGGAAGAGACCCAGTACTTC,-,TRBV19,-,TRBJ2-5
CASSPKRRSGGAGDTQYF,TGTGCCAGCAGCCCGAAACGCAGGAGCGGGGGGGCCGGAGATACGCAGTATTTT,few,TRBV11-2,TRBD2,TRBJ2-3
CASSFLRGTYEQYF,TGTGCCAGCAGCTTCCTGAGAGGGACTTACGAGCAGTACTTC,few,TRBV6-2/TRBV6-3,-,TRBJ2-7
CASSQRAAGDQETQYF,TGTGCCAGCAGCCAGAGGGCAGCGGGGGATCAAGAGACCCAGTACTTC,-,TRBV7-9,TRBD2,TRBJ2-5
CASSSQTGTEQPQHF,TGTGCCAGCAGCTCCCAGACAGGGACGGAGCAGCCCCAGCATTTT,many,TRBV7-2,TRBD1,TRBJ1-5
CASSLTGNADTQYF,TGTGCCAGCAGTTTAACGGGGAATGCAGATACGCAGTATTTT,few,TRBV27,-,TRBJ2-3
CASSQDHEQYF,TGTGCCAGCAGCCAAGACCACGAGCAGTACTTC,few,TRBV14,-,TRBJ2-7
CSVTGTGRVYTF,TGCAGCGTTACCGGGACAGGGAGGGTCTACACCTTC,few,TRBV29-1,TRBD1,TRBJ1-2
CASSQDKGPLNTEAFF,TGCGCCAGCAGCCAAGATAAGGGCCCCTTGAACACTGAAGCTTTCTTT,few,TRBV4-3,-,TRBJ1-1